This T cell receptor beta chain was sequenced in a study of T cells in Graves' hyperthyroidism and ophthalmopathy. Amplification yielded TCR beta CDR3 regions, with RNA transcripts as the source. When the TCR CDR3 underwent first-round RT-PCR, the HTBI primer set was used. TCRdb reanalysed the multiplex PCR reads using MiXCR and keeps one entry per CDR3 protein. The data contain hundreds of thousands of distinct CDR3 sequences, less than 20% of them singletons. Germline-derived CDR1 and CDR2 are LGHNA and YNFKEQ. V gave up 0 bases and J gave up 0 bases, with 8 bases separating them. There are 15 residues in the CDR3. In this sample, this clonotype turned up a few times.

The sample consisted of blood. The sequence derives from a man aged 35 to 55 with Graves' ophthalmopathy. This rearrangement joins TRBV4-2 to TRBJ1-1; no definite D call. DNA for the CDR3: TGTGCCAGCAGCCAAGATCCGGGTGTGAACACTGAAGCTTTCTTT. Translation: CASSQDPGVNTEAFF.